This TCR beta chain was sequenced for a study of blood T cell repertoires in COVID-19. Study summary: Donors in the United States, Italy and Spain gave samples during acute or convalescent COVID-19. Nucleic acid was either cDNA or gDNA, and it came from T cells, B-cell-depleted T cells, or PBMCs.

The V gene end was trimmed by 5 bases and the J gene end by 5 bases; junction bases not matched to a gene: 16. CDR1 is LNHDA and CDR2 is SQIVND in the germline V gene (reference sequence). There are 17 residues in the CDR3. Per the original methods: From reference gene primer amplification, estimates of nucleated cell counts were derived. Clones were sequenced by immunoSEQ multiplex PCR, and TCRdb holds only the in-frame ones, with some missing. V and J calls and clone size follow that table, whereas D and trimming were derived from the DNA. This sample has roughly 70,000 clones, with 80% found just once.

This clonotype was obtained from a man in his sixties or seventies who had recovered from COVID-19. This chain uses TRBV19 with TRBJ2-5; 8 bases match TRBD2. Source material: peripheral blood. This CDR3 reads CASSPSGGRLGRETQYF. In DNA form, the CDR3 reads TGTGCCAGTAGTCCCAGCGGGGGACGCCTTGGACGGGAGACCCAGTACTTC.